Each of the 21 T cell receptor beta chains below was sequenced from the same sample in a study of T-cell memory formation after mild COVID-19. Each CDR3 protein is one row after TCRdb ran MiXCR on the 5' RACE reads. The sample consists of about 120,000 distinct CDR3 sequences, approximately 21% of them appearing once. Source material: PBMCs or a T cell subset sorted from them (not recorded which). The receptors stem from a man aged 18 to 29 who had mild COVID-19 (a few samples of this study predate the infection). Cell type and time point are not known.

The sample holds a few counts of this clonotype. The chain has TRBV4-3 and TRBJ2-1; D remains ambiguous. From germline, CDR1 is LGHNA and CDR2 YSLEER. The CDR3 consists of 14 residues. Trimming pared 0 bases from V and 9 bases from J, leaving 12 bases between. The CDR3, as DNA: TGCGCCAGCAGCCAAGACTACCCGCAGGCTGAGCAGTTCTTC. Its translation: CASSQDYPQAEQFF.

Within the sample, this clonotype is medium-sized. The chain uses TRBV5-1 and TRBJ2-1, with 11 nucleotides matching TRBD2. Germline V gene sequence: CDR1 SGHRS, CDR2 YFSETQ. With 0 bases clipped from V and 4 bases from J, the junction kept 6 bases outside the gene matches. The CDR3 contains 17 residues. This chain's CDR3 is CASSLAPLAGGYNEQFF. Here the CDR3 DNA reads TGCGCCAGCAGCTTGGCCCCCCTAGCGGGGGGTTACAATGAGCAGTTCTTC. The complete variable domain, with remaining parts taken from reference TRBV5-1 and TRBJ2-1, reads KAGVTQTPRYLIKTRGQQVTLSCSPISGHRSVSWYQQTPGQGLQFLFEYFSETQRNKGNFPGRFSGRQFSNSRSEMNVSTLELGDSALYLCASSLAPLAGGYNEQFFGPGTRLTVL.

This clonotype was picked up a small number of times. This chain's CDR3 is CASSLTSGVFNIQYF. CDR3 DNA: TGTGCCAGCAGTCTGACTAGCGGGGTGTTTAACATTCAGTACTTC. The chain uses TRBV12-3 or TRBV12-4 and TRBJ2-4, with 11 bases that match TRBD2. This CDR3 is 15 amino acids long. Trimming cost V 5 bases and J 7 bases; bases outside gene matches: 7.

This clonotype has more than one count but fewer than ten. The rearrangement links TRBV6-2 or TRBV6-3 to TRBJ1-5, with 8 bases identical to TRBD1. Looked up from germline, CDR1 is MNHEY and CDR2 is SVGEGT. V dropped 6 bases and J dropped 6; count of bases not matched to a gene: 7. The length of the CDR3 is 14 residues. The DNA for the CDR3 is TGTGCCAGCAGCAACGGACAGGGCTTTCAGCCCCAGCATTTT. This sequence encodes CASSNGQGFQPQHF.

The rearrangement joins TRBV7-3 to TRBJ2-3, with 8 bases lining up with TRBD2. V was clipped by 5 bases and J by 0 bases; unmatched bases: 10. Germline CDR1 is SGHTA and CDR2 is FQGTGA. This CDR3 is built from 17 residues. The CDR3 nucleotides are TGTGCCAGCAGCACCTCGGCGGGGGGTACTAGCACAGATACGCAGTATTTT. This sequence encodes CASSTSAGGTSTDTQYF.

The table lists this clonotype with a few counts. The gene calls are TRBV7-2 and TRBJ1-1, with unresolved D. The CDR3 runs 11 residues. Looked up from germline, CDR1 is SGHTA and CDR2 is FQGNSA. The V and J ends lost 4 bases and 7 bases respectively, with 7 bases between them. The CDR3 is CASSSEFEAFF. The DNA for the CDR3 is TGTGCCAGCAGCTCGGAGTTTGAAGCTTTCTTT.

This clonotype has just a few counts. The chain is built from TRBV27 and TRBJ2-3, with D unclear. This CDR3 spans 15 amino acids. Germline assignment: CDR1 MNHEY and CDR2 SMNVEV (reference sequence). Trimming cost V 6 bases and J 2 bases, with 15 bases left between them. CDR3 amino acids: CASRPTDGHTDTQYF. In DNA form, the CDR3 reads TGTGCCAGCAGACCCACCGACGGTCACACAGATACGCAGTATTTT.

This clonotype was detected ten times or more. This chain connects TRBV27 to TRBJ1-6; 8 positions match TRBD1. The V segment lost 6 bases and the J segment 9 bases; nucleotides outside the gene matches: 7. In germline, CDR1 is MNHEY, CDR2 SMNVEV (reference sequence). The CDR3 covers 14 residues. The CDR3, as DNA: TGTGCCAGCAGATCAGGGGGCGGGGGTTCACCCCTCCACTTT. The encoded protein is CASRSGGGGSPLHF.

The chain carries TRBV2 and TRBJ2-7, with D tentatively TRBD1 (5 bases). The V gene lost 3 bases and the J gene lost 5 bases, with 8 bases spanning the gap. This CDR3 has 12 amino acids. CDR1 is SNHLY and CDR2 is FYNNEI in the germline V gene. The chain's CDR3 is CASSDRVDEQYF. CDR3 bases: TGTGCCAGCAGTGACAGGGTGGACGAGCAGTACTTC.

V gene TRBV25-1 combines with J gene TRBJ2-6; D unresolved. Trimming removed 2 bases at V and 4 bases at J, with 6 bases between. The CDR3 covers 14 residues. The V gene's germline CDR1 is MGHDK and CDR2 SYGVNS. The CDR3 DNA reads as TGTGCCAGCAGTGAAGGTTCAGGGGCCAACGTCCTGACTTTC. This codes for CASSEGSGANVLTF. The complete variable domain, with remaining parts taken from reference TRBV25-1 and TRBJ2-6, reads EADIYQTPRYLVIGTGKKITLECSQTMGHDKMYWYQQDPGMELHLIHYSYGVNSTEKGDLSSESTVSRIRTEHFPLTLESARPSHTSQYLCASSEGSGANVLTFGAGSRLTVL.

This clonotype turned up a few times. The CDR3 sequence is CSAIDRVGTDTQYF. The CDR3 bases are TGCAGTGCTATCGACAGGGTCGGCACAGATACGCAGTATTTT. The chain links TRBV20-1 to TRBJ2-3, with 7 bases fitting TRBD1. The J segment lost 1 base and the V segment lost 4 bases, leaving 5 bases of the junction unmatched. The CDR3 is 14 amino acids. Germline loops: CDR1 DFQATT, CDR2 SNEGSKA (reference sequence).

This chain uses TRBV7-9 with TRBJ2-5; the D call may be TRBD1 or TRBD2 (5 bases each). This CDR3 has 15 amino acids. V was cut by 1 base and J by 4 bases, with 13 bases left in between. The germline V gene has CDR1 SEHNR and CDR2 FQNEAQ (reference sequence). This chain's CDR3 is CASSLGGRGTETQYF. CDR3 DNA sequence: TGTGCCAGCAGCTTAGGGGGACGAGGGACAGAGACCCAGTACTTC.

V usage is TRBV5-1 and J usage is TRBJ1-2; D not certain. The V end lost 0 bases, the J end lost 4 bases, and 25 bases lay between the germline ends. The CDR3 length is 19 residues. Germline values: CDR1 SGHRS, CDR2 YFSETQ. The CDR3 DNA reads TGCGCCAGCAGCTTGGCGGTTCTGTCAGCTGCCTCTAATTTCTATGGCTACACCTTC. Its translation: CASSLAVLSAASNFYGYTF.

This clonotype has just a few counts. V usage is TRBV5-5 and J usage is TRBJ2-2; possibly TRBD1 or TRBD2 for D (5 bases each). The ends were cut back, 4 bases at V and 4 bases at J, with 14 bases in the middle. Germline values: CDR1 SGHKS, CDR2 YYEKEE (reference sequence). The CDR3 length is 15 residues. The chain's CDR3 is CASSPRGRSTGELFF. The CDR3 bases are TGTGCCAGCAGCCCCCGGGGCCGTTCCACCGGGGAGCTGTTTTTT.

This clonotype was seen a handful of times. The chain couples TRBV20-1 to TRBJ2-1; 9 bases fit TRBD2. The CDR3 has 17 residues. CDR1 and CDR2 from the germline V gene are DFQATT and SNEGSKA (reference sequence). V lost 6 bases and J lost 0; bases outside the gene matches: 12. CDR3 DNA sequence: TGCAGTGCCGACCGGCGGGGGGGCCTTAGCTCCTACAATGAGCAGTTCTTC. This codes for CSADRRGGLSSYNEQFF.

V is TRBV25-1 and J is TRBJ2-3; D ambiguous. The CDR3 is 11 amino acids. V was cut by 3 bases and J by 8 bases, with 6 bases left in between. Germline V lookup: CDR1 MGHDK, CDR2 SYGVNS. CDR3 residues: CASSDLSTQYF. CDR3 sequence (DNA): TGTGCCAGCAGTGATTTGAGTACGCAGTATTTT.

CDR3 loop: CASSSPGPQSYEQYF. The DNA of the CDR3 is TGTGCCAGCAGCTCCCCGGGACCTCAGTCCTACGAGCAGTACTTC. V usage is TRBV11-1 and J usage is TRBJ2-7; D may be TRBD1 or TRBD2 (5 bases each). Trimming pared 4 bases from V and 1 base from J, leaving 14 bases between. Germline CDR1 is SGHAT and CDR2 is FQDESV (reference sequence). The CDR3 extends over 15 amino acids.

At least ten counts were recorded for this clonotype. The chain links TRBV4-3 to TRBJ2-1, with 10 bases aligning to TRBD1. Germline CDR1 and CDR2: LGHNA and YSLEER. The CDR3 consists of 15 residues. Trimming at V came to 0 bases and at J to 8 bases, leaving 4 bases not matched to a gene. The DNA for the CDR3 is TGCGCCAGCAGCCAAGAGGGACAGGGGTGGGATGAGCAGTTCTTC. Amino acids: CASSQEGQGWDEQFF.

This clonotype was picked up many times. The V and J genes are TRBV6-1 and TRBJ2-5; TRBD2 matches 9 bases. Germline CDR1 and CDR2: MNHNS and SASEGT. The CDR3 length is 16 residues. The junction had 6 bases not matched to a gene; V was cut back by 2 bases and J by 2 bases. The CDR3 DNA reads as TGTGCCAGCAGTGAACTCGGCGGGGGGGGGCAAGAGACCCAGTACTTC. It codes for CASSELGGGGQETQYF.

The chain combines TRBV28 with TRBJ2-7; D ambiguous. CDR1 and CDR2 (germline): MDHEN, SYDVKM. There are 13 residues in the CDR3. CDR3 nucleotide sequence: TGTGCCAGCAGTTTCCGGCTCGGGTACGAGCAGTACGTG. Protein product: CASSFRLGYEQYV.

The chain joins TRBV5-1 to TRBJ2-3; 8 nucleotides line up with TRBD1. The germline V gene encodes CDR1 SGHRS and CDR2 YFSETQ. With V trimmed by 4 bases and J by 2 bases, 9 bases remained unmatched. The CDR3 has 16 amino acids. CDR3 protein: CASSVSGTGNTDTQYF. CDR3 sequence (DNA): TGCGCCAGCAGCGTCTCCGGGACAGGAAACACAGATACGCAGTATTTT.